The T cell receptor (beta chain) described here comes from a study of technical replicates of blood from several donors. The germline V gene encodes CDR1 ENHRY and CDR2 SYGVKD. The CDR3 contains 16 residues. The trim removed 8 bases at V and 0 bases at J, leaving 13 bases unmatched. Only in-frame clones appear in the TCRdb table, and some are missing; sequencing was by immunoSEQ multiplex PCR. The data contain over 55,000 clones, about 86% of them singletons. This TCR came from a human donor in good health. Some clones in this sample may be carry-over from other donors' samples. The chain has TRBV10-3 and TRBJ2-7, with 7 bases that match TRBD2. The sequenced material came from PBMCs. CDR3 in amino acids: CAIQAWEGSSSYEQYF. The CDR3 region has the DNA TGTGCCATCCAGGCCTGGGAGGGATCGAGCTCCTACGAGCAGTACTTC.